This is a list of T cell receptor beta chains from one sample in a study of identical twins. TCRdb reanalysed the 5' RACE reads using MiXCR and keeps one entry per CDR3 protein. The sample contains about 220,000 distinct CDR3 sequences, 6% to 8.5% of which appear only once. The sample was also reused in another study, on yellow fever vaccine responses in identical twins.

The sample taken for sequencing was CD8+ T cells sorted from blood. Receptors were obtained from a woman aged 18-29 years in good health. CDR3s include the opening cysteine and the closing phenylalanine or tryptophan. Each record gives: J gene, D gene, V gene, clone size, CDR3 DNA, CDR3 protein. A D gene is named only where the DNA matches it firmly. Rows may omit the clone size; those that give it use once, few, many or a size class.

TRBJ2-1 | NA | TRBV7-9 | few | TGTGCCAGCAGCTCCCCTGATGGTCGCAATGAGCAGTTCTTC | CASSSPDGRNEQFF
TRBJ2-5 | TRBD2 | TRBV5-1 | NA | TGCGCCAGCAGCTTGAGCGGGGGGGTGATTGAGACCCAGTACTTC | CASSLSGGVIETQYF
TRBJ2-3 | TRBD2 | TRBV29-1 | NA | TGCAGCGTTTTTCCGGGACTAGCGTCCAGGGATACGCAGTATTTT | CSVFPGLASRDTQYF
TRBJ1-1 | TRBD1 | TRBV27 | NA | TGTGCCAGCACGCTATCCTGGACAGGGCGAACTGAAGCTTTCTTT | CASTLSWTGRTEAFF
TRBJ2-5 | NA | TRBV13 | few | TGTGCCAGCAGCTTAATCCGGGGTGGGCAAGAGACCCAGTACTTC | CASSLIRGGQETQYF
TRBJ2-7 | NA | TRBV27 | many | TGTGCCAGCAGTTTACACAGGGAGGGTGACGAGCAGTACTTC | CASSLHREGDEQYF
TRBJ1-2 | TRBD1 | TRBV29-1 | many | TGCAGCGTTCTTGGACAGGAGGGAGGCTACACCTTC | CSVLGQEGGYTF
TRBJ2-3 | NA | TRBV13 | few | TGTGCCAGCAGCCCCCCAGGGGATTTCGTTCCAGATACGCAGTATTTT | CASSPPGDFVPDTQYF
TRBJ1-2 | NA | TRBV5-1 | many | TGCGCCAGCAGCTTTTGGCAGGGAGACCTCTATGGCTACACCTTC | CASSFWQGDLYGYTF
TRBJ2-7 | NA | TRBV3-1 | NA | TGTGCCAGCAGCCAAGATGGGTGGGTCGAGCAGTACTTC | CASSQDGWVEQYF
TRBJ2-3 | TRBD2 | TRBV2 | NA | TGTGCCAGCAGTACCCCAGAGCGGGACTTCACAGATACGCAGTATTTT | CASSTPERDFTDTQYF
TRBJ2-2 | TRBD1 | TRBV6-1 | NA | TGTGCCAGCAGGGACAGGGGGCGCGGGAACACCGGGGAGCTGTTTTTT | CASRDRGRGNTGELFF
TRBJ2-5 | NA | TRBV7-9 | many | TGTGCCAGCAGCTGGTGGAGTAGGTACCAGTACTTC | CASSWWSRYQYF
TRBJ2-7 | TRBD1 | TRBV20-1 | many | TGCAGTGCAACTACCGGGACAGGGGACCCCTACGAGCAGTACTTC | CSATTGTGDPYEQYF
TRBJ1-2 | NA | TRBV10-2 | few | TGCGCCAGCAGTGAAGGAAGGGGCGGTGGCTACACCTTC | CASSEGRGGGYTF
TRBJ2-1 | TRBD1 | TRBV29-1 | many | TGCAGCGCCGGGACAGCGAACAATGAGCAGTTCTTC | CSAGTANNEQFF
TRBJ2-4 | TRBD1 | TRBV11-2 | many | TGTGCCAGCAGCCATTCGACAGGGGAGCACATTCAGTACTTC | CASSHSTGEHIQYF
TRBJ1-2 | TRBD1 | TRBV29-1 | many | TGCAGCACACAGGGGCGGGATGGCTACACCTTC | CSTQGRDGYTF
TRBJ1-1 | NA | TRBV11-2 | NA | TGTGCCAGCAGCTTAGTTCCGGGAGAAGCTTTCTTT | CASSLVPGEAFF
TRBJ2-2 | NA | TRBV20-1 | NA | TGCAGTGCTAGAGAGGAGGGACAGTTCACCGGGGAGCTGTTTTTT | CSAREEGQFTGELFF
TRBJ2-7 | TRBD2 | TRBV20-1 | few | TGCAGTGCTACGAGGGGTAGCGGGGTGACCTCCTACGAGCAGTACTTC | CSATRGSGVTSYEQYF
TRBJ2-1 | NA | TRBV7-2 | few | TGTGCCAGCCCCATGGGCATATCGAACAATGAGCAGTTCTTC | CASPMGISNNEQFF
TRBJ2-1 | TRBD2 | TRBV28 | few | TGTGCCAGCAGCCTGGGGCTAGCGGAATACAATGAGCAGTTCTTC | CASSLGLAEYNEQFF
TRBJ2-3 | TRBD1 | TRBV5-1 | NA | TGCGCCAGCACACCGGGACAGCCTTTAGATACGCAGTATTTT | CASTPGQPLDTQYF
TRBJ2-3 | NA | TRBV12-3/TRBV12-4 | many | TGTGCCAGCAGCCCCACCCTCAACGTAGACACAGATACGCAGTATTTT | CASSPTLNVDTDTQYF
TRBJ2-3 | NA | TRBV13 | NA | TGTGCCAGCAGCTCCCCGGGCACAGATACGCAGTATTTT | CASSSPGTDTQYF
TRBJ1-1 | NA | TRBV13 | few | TGTGCCAGCAGCTTTTCGGGTGGGAACACTGAAGCTTTCTTT | CASSFSGGNTEAFF
TRBJ2-7 | NA | TRBV6-5 | few | TGTGCCAGCAGTTACTCGCGCGAGCAGTACTTC | CASSYSREQYF
TRBJ2-7 | TRBD2 | TRBV4-1 | few | TGCGCCAGCAGCCAAAGGACTAGCGCCTCCTACGAGCAGTACTTC | CASSQRTSASYEQYF
TRBJ2-3 | NA | TRBV12-3/TRBV12-4 | many | TGTGCCAGCAGTCAGGACATTTTTGATACGCAGTATTTT | CASSQDIFDTQYF
TRBJ1-2 | NA | TRBV12-3/TRBV12-4 | NA | TGTGCCAGCAGTTTTTCGGGAGGAGATGGCTACACCTTC | CASSFSGGDGYTF
TRBJ2-1 | NA | TRBV7-9 | many | TGTGCCAGCAGCTTAGAGCGGAGCGGGAATGAGCAGTTCTTC | CASSLERSGNEQFF
TRBJ2-1 | NA | TRBV28 | NA | TGTGCCAGCAGTTTCTGGGGGAGGATCAATAACAATGAGCAGTTCTTC | CASSFWGRINNNEQFF
TRBJ2-5 | TRBD2 | TRBV5-5 | few | TGTGCCAGCAGCTTGAGGCTAGCGGGGAGCTGGGAAGAGACCCAGTACTTC | CASSLRLAGSWEETQYF
TRBJ2-7 | TRBD1 | TRBV12-3/TRBV12-4 | NA | TGTGCCAGCAGTTCGGGACAGGGGGCGGTCTACGAGCAGTACTTC | CASSSGQGAVYEQYF
TRBJ2-3 | TRBD2 | TRBV20-1 | NA | TGCAGTGCTCCGCACGAAACTAGCGGCACAGATACGCAGTATTTT | CSAPHETSGTDTQYF
TRBJ2-3 | NA | TRBV11-3 | once | TGTGCCAGCAGCGCCGGGACCACAGGTAGAGATACGCAGTATTTT | CASSAGTTGRDTQYF
TRBJ2-7 | NA | TRBV7-9 | NA | TGTGCCAGCAGCTCGCTTGGGGATGAGCAGTACTTC | CASSSLGDEQYF
TRBJ2-2 | TRBD1 | TRBV9 | NA | TGTGCCAGCAGCGCCAAACAGGGGGCTACGAACACCGGGGAGCTGTTTTTT | CASSAKQGATNTGELFF
TRBJ2-6 | TRBD1 | TRBV9 | few | TGTGCCAGCAGCGGAGGGACAGGCAACTCTGGGGCCAACGTCCTGACTTTC | CASSGGTGNSGANVLTF
TRBJ2-5 | NA | TRBV13 | many | TGTGCCAGCAGCTTAAACAGGAAAGAGACCCAGTACTTC | CASSLNRKETQYF